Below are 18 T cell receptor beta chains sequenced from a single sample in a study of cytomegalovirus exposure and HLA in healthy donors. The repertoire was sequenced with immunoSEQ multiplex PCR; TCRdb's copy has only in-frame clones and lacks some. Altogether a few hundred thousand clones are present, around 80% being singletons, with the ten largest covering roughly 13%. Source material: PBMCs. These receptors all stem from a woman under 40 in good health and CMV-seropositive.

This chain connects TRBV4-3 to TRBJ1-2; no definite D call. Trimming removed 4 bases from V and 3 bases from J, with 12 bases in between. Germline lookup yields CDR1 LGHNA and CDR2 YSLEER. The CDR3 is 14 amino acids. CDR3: CASSPARDYYGYTF. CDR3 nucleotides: TGCGCCAGCAGCCCGGCACGGGATTACTATGGCTACACCTTC.

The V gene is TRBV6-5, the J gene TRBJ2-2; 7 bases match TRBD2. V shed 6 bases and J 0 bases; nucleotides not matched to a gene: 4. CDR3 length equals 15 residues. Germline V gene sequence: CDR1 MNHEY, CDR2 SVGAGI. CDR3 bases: TGTGCCAGCAGAGGAAGCGGGGCGAACACCGGGGAGCTGTTTTTT. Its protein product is CASRGSGANTGELFF.

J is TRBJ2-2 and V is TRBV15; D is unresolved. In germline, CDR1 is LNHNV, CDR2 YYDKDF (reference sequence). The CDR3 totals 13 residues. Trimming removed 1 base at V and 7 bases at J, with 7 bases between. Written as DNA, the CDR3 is TGTGCCACCAGCAGAGGACGGCTCGGGGAGCTGTTTTTT. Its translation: CATSRGRLGELFF. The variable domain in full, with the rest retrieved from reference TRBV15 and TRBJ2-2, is DAMVIQNPRYQVTQFGKPVTLSCSQTLNHNVMYWYQQKSSQAPKLLFHYYDKDFNNEADTPDNFQSRRPNTSFCFLDIRSPGLGDTAMYLCATSRGRLGELFFGEGSRLTVL.

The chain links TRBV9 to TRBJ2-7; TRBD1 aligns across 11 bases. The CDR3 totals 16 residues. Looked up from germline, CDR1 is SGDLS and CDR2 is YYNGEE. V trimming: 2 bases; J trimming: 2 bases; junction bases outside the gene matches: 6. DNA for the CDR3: TGTGCCAGCAGCGTCTCTGGGACAGGGGGTCCCTACGAGCAGTACTTC. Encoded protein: CASSVSGTGGPYEQYF.

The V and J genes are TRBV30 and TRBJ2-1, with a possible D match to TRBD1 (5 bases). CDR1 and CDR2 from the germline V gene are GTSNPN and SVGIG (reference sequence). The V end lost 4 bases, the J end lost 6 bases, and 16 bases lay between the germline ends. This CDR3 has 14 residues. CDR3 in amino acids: CAWIGATLGNEQFF. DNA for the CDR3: TGTGCCTGGATAGGGGCCACCCTGGGCAATGAGCAGTTCTTC.

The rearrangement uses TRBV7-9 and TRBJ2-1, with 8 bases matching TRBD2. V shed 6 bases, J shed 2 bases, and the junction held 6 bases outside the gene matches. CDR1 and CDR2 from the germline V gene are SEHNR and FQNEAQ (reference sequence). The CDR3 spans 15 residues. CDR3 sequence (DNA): TGTGCCAGCAGTCAGAGCGGGAGCCCCTACAATGAGCAGTTCTTC. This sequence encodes CASSQSGSPYNEQFF.

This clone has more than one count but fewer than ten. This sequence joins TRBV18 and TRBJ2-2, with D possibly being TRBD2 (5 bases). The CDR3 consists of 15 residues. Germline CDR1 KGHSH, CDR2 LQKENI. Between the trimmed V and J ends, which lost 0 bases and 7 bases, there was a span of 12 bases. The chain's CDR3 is CASSPPSGEGGELFF. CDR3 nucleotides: TGTGCCAGCTCACCACCGAGTGGCGAGGGCGGGGAGCTGTTTTTT.

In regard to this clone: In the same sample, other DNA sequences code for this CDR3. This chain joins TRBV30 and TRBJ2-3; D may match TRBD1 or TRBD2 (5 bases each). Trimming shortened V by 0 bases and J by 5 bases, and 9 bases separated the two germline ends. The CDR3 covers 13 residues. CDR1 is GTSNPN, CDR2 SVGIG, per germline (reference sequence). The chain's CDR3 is CAWSVLGGDTQYF. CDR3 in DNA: TGTGCCTGGAGTGTACTTGGGGGAGATACGCAGTATTTT. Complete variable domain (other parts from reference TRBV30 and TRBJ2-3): SQTIHQWPATLVQPVGSPLSLECTVEGTSNPNLYWYRQAAGRGLQLLFYSVGIGQISSEVPQNLSASRPQDRQFILSSKKLLLSDSGFYLCAWSVLGGDTQYFGPGTRLTVL.

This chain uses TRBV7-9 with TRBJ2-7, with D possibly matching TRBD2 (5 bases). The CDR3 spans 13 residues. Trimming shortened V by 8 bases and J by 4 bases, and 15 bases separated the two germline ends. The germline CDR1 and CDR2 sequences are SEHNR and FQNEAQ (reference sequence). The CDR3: CASVPTRGYEQYF. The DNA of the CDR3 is TGTGCCAGCGTACCCACTAGAGGGTACGAGCAGTACTTC.

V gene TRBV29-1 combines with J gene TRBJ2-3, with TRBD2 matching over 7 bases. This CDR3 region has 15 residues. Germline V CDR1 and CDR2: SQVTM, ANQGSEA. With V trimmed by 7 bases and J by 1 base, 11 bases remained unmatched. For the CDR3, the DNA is TGCAGCGCAACCGGGTCTAGCGGCGGCACAGATACGCAGTATTTT. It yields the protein CSATGSSGGTDTQYF.

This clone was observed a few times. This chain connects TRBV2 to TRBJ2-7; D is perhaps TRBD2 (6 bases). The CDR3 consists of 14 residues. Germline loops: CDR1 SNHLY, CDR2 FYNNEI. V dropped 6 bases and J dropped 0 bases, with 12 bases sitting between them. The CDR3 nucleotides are TGTGCCAGCAGCTCTAGCGCGAGCTCCTACGAGCAGTACTTC. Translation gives CASSSSASSYEQYF.

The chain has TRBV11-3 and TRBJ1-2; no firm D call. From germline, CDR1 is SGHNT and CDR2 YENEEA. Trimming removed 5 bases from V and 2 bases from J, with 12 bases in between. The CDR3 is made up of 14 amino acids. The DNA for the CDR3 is TGTGCCAGCAGCCCGAGCGATTGGAACTATGGCTACACCTTC. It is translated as CASSPSDWNYGYTF.

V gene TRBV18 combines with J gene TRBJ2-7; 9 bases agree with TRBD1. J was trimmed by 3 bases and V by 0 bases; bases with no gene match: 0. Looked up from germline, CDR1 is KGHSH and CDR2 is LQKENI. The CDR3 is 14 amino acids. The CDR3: CASSPPGQGYEQYF. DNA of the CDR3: TGTGCCAGCTCACCACCGGGACAGGGCTACGAGCAGTACTTC.

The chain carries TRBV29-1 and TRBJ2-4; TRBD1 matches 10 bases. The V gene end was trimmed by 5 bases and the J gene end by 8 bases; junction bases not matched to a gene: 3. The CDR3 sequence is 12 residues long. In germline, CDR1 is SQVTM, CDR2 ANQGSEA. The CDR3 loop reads CSVTDRGDIQYF. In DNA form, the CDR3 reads TGCAGCGTTACGGACAGGGGGGACATTCAGTACTTC.

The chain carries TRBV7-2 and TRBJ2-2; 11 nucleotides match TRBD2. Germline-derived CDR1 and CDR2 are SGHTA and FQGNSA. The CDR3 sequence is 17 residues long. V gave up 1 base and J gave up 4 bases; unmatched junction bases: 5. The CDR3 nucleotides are TGTGCCAGCAGCTTAGAGCTAGCGGGAGGAATCACCGGGGAGCTGTTTTTT. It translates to CASSLELAGGITGELFF.

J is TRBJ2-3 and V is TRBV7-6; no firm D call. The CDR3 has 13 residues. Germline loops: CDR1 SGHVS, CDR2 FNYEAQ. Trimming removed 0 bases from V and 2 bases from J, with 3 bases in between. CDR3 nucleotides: TGTGCCAGCAGCTTAGCATACACAGATACGCAGTATTTT. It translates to CASSLAYTDTQYF.

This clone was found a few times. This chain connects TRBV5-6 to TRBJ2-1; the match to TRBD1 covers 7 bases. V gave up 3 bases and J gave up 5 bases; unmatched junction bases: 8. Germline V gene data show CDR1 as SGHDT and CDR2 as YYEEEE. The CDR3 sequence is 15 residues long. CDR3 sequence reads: CASSSMYGTDNEQFF. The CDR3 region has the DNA TGTGCCAGCAGCTCGATGTACGGGACAGACAATGAGCAGTTCTTC. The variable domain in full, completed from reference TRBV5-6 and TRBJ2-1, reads DAGVTQSPTHLIKTRGQQVTLRCSPKSGHDTVSWYQQALGQGPQFIFQYYEEEERQRGNFPDRFSGHQFPNYSSELNVNALLLGDSALYLCASSSMYGTDNEQFFGPGTRLTVL.

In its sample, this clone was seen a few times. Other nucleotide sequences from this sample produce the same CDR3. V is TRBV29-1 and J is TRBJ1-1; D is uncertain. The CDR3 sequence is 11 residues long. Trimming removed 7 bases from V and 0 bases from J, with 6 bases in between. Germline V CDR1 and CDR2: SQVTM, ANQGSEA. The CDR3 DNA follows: TGCAGCGCACACATGAACACTGAAGCTTTCTTT. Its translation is CSAHMNTEAFF. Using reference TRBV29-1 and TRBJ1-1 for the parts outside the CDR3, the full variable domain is SAVISQKPSRDICQRGTSLTIQCQVDSQVTMMFWYRQQPGQSLTLIATANQGSEATYESGFVIDKFPISRPNLTFSTLTVSNMSPEDSSIYLCSAHMNTEAFFGQGTRLTVV.